A selection of T cell receptor beta chains follows, all from one sample in a study of blood T cell repertoires in COVID-19. Some clones are missing from TCRdb's copy, which holds only in-frame ones; the method was immunoSEQ multiplex PCR. In the table there are approximately 92,000 clones, roughly 84% of which are singletons. Sample: peripheral blood. These receptors were obtained from a man aged 70 or older with active or convalescent COVID-19. Both conserved end residues are part of each CDR3. The order of the fields is V gene, D gene, J gene, CDR3 DNA, CDR3 protein. D genes are given only for firm matches.

V: TRBV6-6
D: TRBD1
J: TRBJ1-4
DNA: TGTGCCAGCAGTTACTCGACAGGGGGAGGGGAAAAACTGTTTTTT
CDR3: CASSYSTGGGEKLFF

V: TRBV5-3
D: -
J: TRBJ1-4
DNA: TGTGCCAGAAGCTTCTGCCGGAGGCGCGCTAATGAAAAACTGTTTTTT
CDR3: CARSFCRRRANEKLFF

V: TRBV6-6
D: -
J: TRBJ2-3
DNA: TGTGCCAGCAGTTTGGGAGGCACAGATACGCAGTATTTT
CDR3: CASSLGGTDTQYF

V: TRBV11-2
D: TRBD2
J: TRBJ2-7
DNA: TGTGCCAGCAGCTCGGGACTAGCGAAGTACGAGCAGTACTTC
CDR3: CASSSGLAKYEQYF

V: TRBV6-5
D: -
J: TRBJ1-3
DNA: TGTGCCAGCAGCTCAGGAGGCTCTGGAAACACCATATATTTT
CDR3: CASSSGGSGNTIYF

V: TRBV27
D: -
J: TRBJ1-2
DNA: TGTGCCAGCAGTCCCGAGGACTCCTATGGCTACACCTTC
CDR3: CASSPEDSYGYTF

V: TRBV9
D: TRBD1
J: TRBJ2-1
DNA: TGTGCCAGCAGCTCGACACAGGGGGCTCCCTACAATGAGCAGTTCTTC
CDR3: CASSSTQGAPYNEQFF

V: TRBV6-1
D: TRBD2
J: TRBJ2-1
DNA: TGTGCCAGCAGTGAAGCGCTCAGCGGGGACTTTAAGCAGTTCTTC
CDR3: CASSEALSGDFKQFF

V: TRBV28
D: TRBD1
J: TRBJ1-4
DNA: TGTGCCAGCAGCTCAAAGGGGGCGGCAACGGAAAAACTGTTTTTT
CDR3: CASSSKGAATEKLFF

V: TRBV5-1
D: -
J: TRBJ2-7
DNA: TGCGCCAGCAGCCTGGAGGGGGCACCACCTTACGAGCAGTACTTC
CDR3: CASSLEGAPPYEQYF

V: TRBV27
D: TRBD2
J: TRBJ2-1
DNA: TGTGCCAGCAGTTTACGCACAACTAGCGGGGGGTGGGGCTTAGGCTACAATGAGCAGTTCTTC
CDR3: CASSLRTTSGGWGLGYNEQFF

V: TRBV28
D: TRBD1
J: TRBJ1-2
DNA: TGTGCCAGCTTAGAAGGGGGTGAGACAGGGCGTGATGGCTACACCTTC
CDR3: CASLEGGETGRDGYTF

V: TRBV28
D: -
J: TRBJ1-3
DNA: TGTGCCAGCAGAGGGGCTGGCTACAGGCAGCAAGATGGAAACACCATATATTTT
CDR3: CASRGAGYRQQDGNTIYF

V: TRBV28
D: TRBD1
J: TRBJ1-1
DNA: TGTGCCAGCAGTCCGACACAGGGGGTCCCGACTGAAGCTTTCTTT
CDR3: CASSPTQGVPTEAFF